The 32 T cell receptor beta chains below come from one sample, sequenced in a study of blood T cell repertoires in COVID-19. The assay was immunoSEQ multiplex PCR, and TCRdb's table has in-frame clones only and misses some. This sample has roughly 320,000 clones, with more than 90% found just once. Sequences were obtained from PBMCs or T cells enriched from blood (not recorded which). The receptors derive from a woman aged 25 to 39 who had been exposed to COVID-19.

This chain connects TRBV7-6 to TRBJ1-2, with 7 positions matching TRBD1. Trimming removed 5 bases from V and 4 bases from J; junction bases left unmatched: 7. Germline V gene lookup returns CDR1 SGHVS and CDR2 FNYEAQ. The CDR3 totals 14 residues. The CDR3 DNA reads as TGTGCCAGCAGCCCCGGGACAGTTATCTATGGCTACACCTTC. Amino acids: CASSPGTVIYGYTF.

The rearrangement links TRBV2 to TRBJ2-7; TRBD1 is a possible D gene (5 bases). Per germline, CDR1 SNHLY and CDR2 FYNNEI. The CDR3 totals 12 residues. V lost 7 bases and J 2 bases, leaving 9 bases between the germline ends. Here the CDR3 reads CASTKGPYEQYF. Written as DNA, the CDR3 is TGTGCCAGCACCAAGGGGCCCTACGAGCAGTACTTC.

This chain connects TRBV30 to TRBJ1-5; D ambiguous. The CDR3 covers 14 residues. V was pared by 4 bases and J by 1 base, with 11 bases between. Looked up from germline, CDR1 is GTSNPN and CDR2 is SVGIG (reference sequence). The CDR3 spells CAWTLTLSNQPQHF. The CDR3 region has the DNA TGTGCCTGGACTTTGACATTAAGCAATCAGCCCCAGCATTTT.

The rearrangement joins TRBV15 to TRBJ1-1, with D perhaps TRBD1 (5 bases). The CDR3 length is 15 residues. Trimming cost V 2 bases and J 1 base, with 11 bases left between them. The germline CDR1 and CDR2 sequences are LNHNV and YYDKDF (reference sequence). The CDR3 sequence: CATSRRQIANTEAFF. The CDR3 DNA is TGTGCCACCAGCAGAAGACAGATTGCGAACACTGAAGCTTTCTTT.

This chain joins TRBV19 and TRBJ2-7; TRBD2 might be the D (7 bases). Trimming removed 3 bases from V and 4 bases from J, with 10 bases in between. Germline lookup yields CDR1 LNHDA and CDR2 SQIVND (reference sequence). This CDR3 comprises 13 residues. In DNA form, the CDR3 reads TGTGCCAGTAGTATCAAGGGGGGGTACGAGCAGTACTTC. Encoded protein: CASSIKGGYEQYF. The full variable domain, rest sourced from reference TRBV19 and TRBJ2-7, is DGGITQSPKYLFRKEGQNVTLSCEQNLNHDAMYWYRQDPGQGLRLIYYSQIVNDFQKGDIAEGYSVSREKKESFPLTVTSAQKNPTAFYLCASSIKGGYEQYFGPGTRLTVT.

The chain joins TRBV3-1 (or the pseudogene TRBV3-2) to TRBJ2-5; D is possibly TRBD2 (6 bases). The CDR3 spans 16 residues. Per the germline V gene, CDR1 is LGHDT and CDR2 is YNNKEL (reference sequence). The V gene lost 3 bases and the J gene lost 5 bases, with 19 bases spanning the gap. As DNA, the CDR3 is TGTGCCAGCAGCCATTCCATCGCCGGGGGTGGGGAGACCCAGTACTTC. Its protein is CASSHSIAGGGETQYF.

The chain is built from TRBV30 and TRBJ2-7; D is perhaps TRBD1 (6 bases). Germline V CDR1 and CDR2: GTSNPN, SVGIG (reference sequence). V was cut by 7 bases and J by 1 base, with 11 bases left in between. The CDR3 contains 12 residues. CDR3 amino acids: CASQQGSYEQYF. CDR3 coding DNA: TGTGCCTCCCAACAGGGTTCCTACGAGCAGTACTTC.

V usage is TRBV14 and J usage is TRBJ1-2; D perhaps matches TRBD1 (5 bases). The CDR3 extends over 13 amino acids. The germline gives CDR1 SGHDN, CDR2 FVKESK. The V end was cut by 4 bases, the J end by 7 bases, with 13 bases between. CDR3 amino acids: CASSRTMALGYTF. The DNA of the CDR3 is TGTGCCAGCAGCCGGACAATGGCCCTTGGCTACACCTTC. Combining the CDR3 with reference TRBV14 and TRBJ1-2 gives the whole variable domain EAGVTQFPSHSVIEKGQTVTLRCDPISGHDNLYWYRRVMGKEIKFLLHFVKESKQDESGMPNNRFLAERTGGTYSTLKVQPAELEDSGVYFCASSRTMALGYTFGSGTRLTVV.

The V and J genes are TRBV28 and TRBJ2-1; TRBD2 agrees at 8 bases. Trimming took 3 bases from V and 7 from J; bases not matched to a gene: 8. Germline V gene lookup returns CDR1 MDHEN and CDR2 SYDVKM. This CDR3 is 15 amino acids long. CDR3 sequence reads: CASSLSGGGYNEQFF. As DNA, the CDR3 is TGTGCCAGCAGTTTGTCCGGGGGGGGCTATAATGAGCAGTTCTTC.

The V and J genes are TRBV7-8 and TRBJ1-5, with D perhaps TRBD1 (6 bases). Per the germline V gene, CDR1 is SGHVS and CDR2 is FQNEAQ. The CDR3 has 14 amino acids. V lost 3 bases to trimming and J lost 3 bases, with 9 bases between them. The CDR3, as DNA: TGTGCCAGCAGCTTCAGACAGGCCAATCAGCCCCAGCATTTT. Its translation is CASSFRQANQPQHF.

V is TRBV5-1 and J is TRBJ2-3, with D possibly TRBD2 on 5 matching bases. There are 16 residues in the CDR3. V was shortened by 6 bases and J by 0 bases, with 17 bases between the two germline ends. The germline CDR1 and CDR2 sequences are SGHRS and YFSETQ. CDR3 DNA sequence: TGCGCCAGCAACGGGCGGGTCACGGGTAGCACAGATACGCAGTATTTT. It specifies CASNGRVTGSTDTQYF.

The chain joins TRBV12-3 or TRBV12-4 to TRBJ1-2, with a tentative D call TRBD1 (5 bases). The CDR3 is made up of 11 amino acids. The V end lost 3 bases, the J end lost 10 bases, and 9 bases lay between the germline ends. In DNA, the CDR3 is TGTGCCAGCAGTTTTGGGGCGGCCTACACCTTC. Translated, it gives CASSFGAAYTF.

The chain has TRBV5-1 and TRBJ1-3; possible D gene TRBD1, 6 bases. This CDR3 comprises 15 residues. V lost 0 bases and J 0 bases, leaving 7 bases between the germline ends. Germline V gives CDR1 SGHRS, CDR2 YFSETQ. This CDR3 is CASSLGQASGNTIYF. CDR3 bases: TGCGCCAGCAGCTTGGGACAGGCCTCTGGAAACACCATATATTTT.

The chain combines TRBV2 with TRBJ2-5; tentatively, D is TRBD1 (6 bases). The CDR3 runs to 17 residues. Per the germline V gene, CDR1 is SNHLY and CDR2 is FYNNEI. Between the trimmed V and J ends, which lost 3 bases and 2 bases, there was a span of 19 bases. CDR3 amino acids: CASSDETGSPGQETQYF. The CDR3 DNA reads TGTGCCAGCAGTGATGAAACAGGGAGTCCGGGGCAAGAGACCCAGTACTTC.

The chain recombines TRBV30 with TRBJ2-4; D is perhaps TRBD1 (6 bases). V lost 1 base, J lost 8 bases, and 18 bases lay in between. Per the germline V gene, CDR1 is GTSNPN and CDR2 is SVGIG (reference sequence). The CDR3 is made up of 15 amino acids. In nucleotides, the CDR3 is TGTGCCTGGAGTGCAGAATGGGACATCTGGGACATTCAGTACTTC. Its translation is CAWSAEWDIWDIQYF.

The chain employs TRBV19 and TRBJ2-7; the D gene is possibly TRBD1 (6 bases). From germline, CDR1 is LNHDA and CDR2 SQIVND (reference sequence). Trimming stripped 3 bases from V and 6 bases from J, with 15 bases between. The CDR3 extends over 14 amino acids. DNA of the CDR3: TGTGCCAGTAGTATTGGGGGCAGGGGCTCCGAGCAGTACTTC. Translation: CASSIGGRGSEQYF.

The rearrangement joins TRBV11-2 to TRBJ1-6; D ambiguous. This CDR3 contains 16 residues. Germline lookup yields CDR1 SGHAT and CDR2 FQNNGV. V lost 4 bases and J 3 bases, leaving 13 bases between the germline ends. DNA of the CDR3: TGTGCCAGCAGCTCTGAAAGACAAGTCTATAATTCACCCCTCCACTTT. This gives the protein CASSSERQVYNSPLHF. Supplemented by reference TRBV11-2 and TRBJ1-6, the full variable domain reads EAGVAQSPRYKIIEKRQSVAFWCNPISGHATLYWYQQILGQGPKLLIQFQNNGVVDDSQLPKDRFSAERLKGVDSTLKIQPAKLEDSAVYLCASSSERQVYNSPLHFGNGTRLTVT.

CDR3 bases: TGCGCCAGCAGTCAAAAGCGACTAGCGGGTGGTGAGACCCAGTACTTC. Translation gives CASSQKRLAGGETQYF. The rearrangement joins TRBV23-1 to TRBJ2-5, with 10 bases lining up with TRBD2. TRBV23-1 is an ORF; its function is uncertain. The CDR3 spans 16 residues. The trim removed 2 bases at V and 5 bases at J, leaving 8 bases unmatched.

The chain uses TRBV2 and TRBJ1-6; 10 bases align to TRBD1. CDR1 is SNHLY and CDR2 is FYNNEI in the germline V gene. The CDR3 sequence is 15 residues long. V lost 6 bases, J lost 9 bases, and 8 bases stayed unmatched. The CDR3 here is CASRPGTGVGSPLHF. In nucleotides, the CDR3 is TGTGCCAGCAGACCCGGGACAGGGGTTGGTTCACCCCTCCACTTT.

About this clone: Other DNA sequences from this sample encode an identical CDR3 as well. V usage is TRBV12-3 or TRBV12-4 and J usage is TRBJ2-7; no clear D gene. V lost 6 bases and J lost 0, with 6 bases in between. The CDR3 is 12 residues long. CDR3 loop: CASRGSSYEQYF. Written as DNA, the CDR3 is TGTGCCAGCAGGGGCAGCTCCTACGAGCAGTACTTC.

The chain is built from TRBV9 and TRBJ2-1; 10 nucleotides agree with TRBD2. Germline V gene data show CDR1 as SGDLS and CDR2 as YYNGEE. The V and J ends lost 4 bases and 6 bases, in that order; junction bases with no gene match: 7. The CDR3 loop spans 15 amino acids. CDR3 nucleotide sequence: TGTGCCAGCAGCCTCAGCGGGGGGGCGGTCAATGAGCAGTTCTTC. As protein: CASSLSGGAVNEQFF.

This clone was seen just once. The chain is built from TRBV19 and TRBJ1-1; D ambiguous. The germline V gene has CDR1 LNHDA and CDR2 SQIVND (reference sequence). CDR3 size: 13 residues. Deletions cut 3 bases from V and 1 base from J, with 6 bases between. As DNA, the CDR3 is TGTGCCAGTAGTATCTCTAAGAACACTGAAGCTTTCTTT. Its protein product is CASSISKNTEAFF.

The chain has TRBV7-3 and TRBJ2-3; TRBD2 aligns across 11 bases. Trimming removed 5 bases from V and 6 bases from J; junction bases left unmatched: 4. CDR3 length: 14 amino acids. Germline assignment: CDR1 SGHTA and CDR2 FQGTGA. The CDR3 spells CASSTSGGGDTQYF. The CDR3 coding sequence is TGTGCCAGCAGCACTAGCGGGGGAGGGGATACGCAGTATTTT.

This clone was counted once. This chain links TRBV13 with TRBJ2-7; D gene unclear. CDR3 size: 13 residues. Germline V gives CDR1 PRHDT, CDR2 FYEKMQ (reference sequence). V was pared by 5 bases and J by 4 bases, with 12 bases between. The CDR3 sequence is CASSPLPGYEQYF. CDR3 coding DNA: TGTGCCAGCAGCCCGCTGCCCGGTTACGAGCAGTACTTC.

J is TRBJ1-1 and V is TRBV2, with D perhaps TRBD1 (6 bases). The CDR3 is made up of 13 amino acids. The germline V and J ends were trimmed by 10 bases and 6 bases, with 18 bases remaining between them. The germline V gene has CDR1 SNHLY and CDR2 FYNNEI. CDR3: CATEKTGRAEAFF. CDR3 in DNA: TGTGCCACCGAAAAAACAGGGAGGGCTGAAGCTTTCTTT. The full variable domain, in which reference TRBV2 and TRBJ1-1 provide the parts outside the CDR3, is EPEVTQTPSHQVTQMGQEVILRCVPISNHLYFYWYRQILGQKVEFLVSFYNNEISEKSEIFDDQFSVERPDGSNFTLKIRSTKLEDSAMYFCATEKTGRAEAFFGQGTRLTVV.

This sequence joins TRBV7-9 and TRBJ1-6; no definite D call. The CDR3 runs to 15 residues. Germline V CDR1 and CDR2: SEHNR, FQNEAQ (reference sequence). V was pared by 6 bases and J by 7 bases, with 16 bases between. CDR3 residues: CASSLSLAENSPLHF. DNA for the CDR3: TGTGCCAGCAGTCTATCCCTGGCGGAGAATTCACCCCTCCACTTT.

The chain's CDR3 is CASSYARQVVGNSPLHF. CDR3 nucleotides: TGTGCCAGCAGTTACGCCCGACAGGTAGTGGGGAATTCACCCCTCCACTTT. The chain uses TRBV6-2 or TRBV6-3 and TRBJ1-6, with TRBD1 as a possible D gene (6 bases). CDR1 is MNHEY, CDR2 SVGEGT, per germline. The germline V and J ends were trimmed by 2 bases and 7 bases, with 18 bases remaining between them. CDR3 length equals 17 residues.

The chain couples TRBV10-3 to TRBJ2-2, with TRBD2 matching 9 bases. This CDR3 spans 16 amino acids. Germline V CDR1 and CDR2: ENHRY, SYGVKD. Trimming at V came to 2 bases and at J to 4 bases, leaving 5 bases not matched to a gene. DNA for the CDR3: TGTGCCATCAGTGAGAGGCTAGCGGGGAGCACCGGGGAGCTGTTTTTT. Its protein product is CAISERLAGSTGELFF.

This chain links TRBV3-1 (or the pseudogene TRBV3-2) with TRBJ2-5; 12 bases fit TRBD2. Germline V gene lookup returns CDR1 LGHDT and CDR2 YNNKEL (reference sequence). J gave up 2 bases and V 1 base, and 8 bases lay outside the gene matches. This CDR3 contains 18 residues. The CDR3 DNA reads TGTGCCAGCAGCCAAGGACTAGCGGGGGAACGCGTACAAGAGACCCAGTACTTC. Its protein product is CASSQGLAGERVQETQYF.

The V call is TRBV2, the J call TRBJ2-2; 8 nucleotides agree with TRBD1. This CDR3 is built from 16 residues. Germline lookup yields CDR1 SNHLY and CDR2 FYNNEI. V trimming: 2 bases; J trimming: 4 bases; junction bases outside the gene matches: 6. The CDR3 loop is CASSELGQVLTGELFF. CDR3 nucleotide sequence: TGTGCCAGCAGTGAATTGGGACAGGTTCTCACCGGGGAGCTGTTTTTT.

About this clone itself: This sample includes further DNA sequences coding for the same CDR3. The chain is built from TRBV12-3 or TRBV12-4 and TRBJ2-7; maybe TRBD1 (5 bases). The V end was cut by 3 bases, the J end by 4 bases, with 7 bases between. This CDR3 region has 12 residues. The CDR3 nucleotides read TGTGCCAGCAGTTTTAGGGGTTACGAGCAGTACTTC. Its protein product is CASSFRGYEQYF.

The chain recombines TRBV29-1 with TRBJ2-7, with D perhaps matching TRBD1 (6 bases). The V end lost 4 bases, the J end lost 0 bases, and 10 bases lay between the germline ends. Germline CDR1 reads SQVTM; CDR2 reads ANQGSEA. The CDR3 runs 13 residues. CDR3 amino acids: CSVAGQSSYEQYF. CDR3 DNA sequence: TGCAGCGTTGCCGGACAGTCCTCCTACGAGCAGTACTTC.